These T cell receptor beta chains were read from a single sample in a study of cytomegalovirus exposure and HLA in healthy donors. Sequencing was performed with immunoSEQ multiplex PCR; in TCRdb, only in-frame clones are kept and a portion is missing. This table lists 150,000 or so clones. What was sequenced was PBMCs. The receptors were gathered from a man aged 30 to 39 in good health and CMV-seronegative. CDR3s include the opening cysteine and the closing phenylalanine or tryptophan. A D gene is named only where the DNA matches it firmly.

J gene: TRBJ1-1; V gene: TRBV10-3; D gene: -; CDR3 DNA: TGTGCCATCAGTGACTCCAGGACGCAGGGGCACACTGAAGCTTTCTTT; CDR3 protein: CAISDSRTQGHTEAFF
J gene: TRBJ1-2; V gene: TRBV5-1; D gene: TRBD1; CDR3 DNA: TGCGCCAGCAGCCGAGGGGACAGGGGGAACTATGGCTACACCTTC; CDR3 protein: CASSRGDRGNYGYTF
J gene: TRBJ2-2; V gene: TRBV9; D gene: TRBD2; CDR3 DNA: TGTGCCAGCAGCAGGGGACTAGCGGGAGCAGCGGGGGAGCTGTTTTTT; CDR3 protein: CASSRGLAGAAGELFF
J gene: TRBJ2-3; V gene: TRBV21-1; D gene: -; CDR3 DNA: -; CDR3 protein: CASSKRYYCTDTQYF
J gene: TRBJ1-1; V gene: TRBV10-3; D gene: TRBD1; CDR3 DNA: TGTGCCATCAGTGGGGGGGACAGGGAGACGACTTTCTTT; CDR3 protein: CAISGGDRETTFF
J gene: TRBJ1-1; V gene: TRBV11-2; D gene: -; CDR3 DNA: TGTGCCAGCAGCTCCCCGGGGGAAATGAACACTGAAGCTTTCTTT; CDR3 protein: CASSSPGEMNTEAFF
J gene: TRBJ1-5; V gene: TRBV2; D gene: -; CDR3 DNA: TGTGCCAGCAGGGGACGGGGGAATCAGCCCCAGCATTTT; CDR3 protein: CASRGRGNQPQHF
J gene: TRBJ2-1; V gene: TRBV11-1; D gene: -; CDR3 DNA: TGTGCCAGCAGCTTAGAGGTTGGAGGGGCCTACAATGAGCAGTTCTTC; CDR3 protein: CASSLEVGGAYNEQFF
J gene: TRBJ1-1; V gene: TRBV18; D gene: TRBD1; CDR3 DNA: TGTGCCAGCTCACCACGTGTCATATCTTCAAGCTGGGTGGGGACAGGGAACACTGAAGCTTTCTTT; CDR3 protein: CASSPRVISSSWVGTGNTEAFF
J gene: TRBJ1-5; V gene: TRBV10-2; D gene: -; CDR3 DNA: TGCGCCAGCAGTGAAGGGTATGTGTCCAGGGTCGGTCAGCCCCAGCATTTT; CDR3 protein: CASSEGYVSRVGQPQHF
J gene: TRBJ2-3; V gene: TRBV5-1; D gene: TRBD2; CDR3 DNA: TGCGCCAGCAGCTCTCTAGCGGGAGGGCGGTCAGATACGCAGTATTTT; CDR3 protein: CASSSLAGGRSDTQYF
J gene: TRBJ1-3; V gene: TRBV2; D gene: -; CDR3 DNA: TGTGCCAGCAGTCAGGACTGGATGGGCACCATATATTTT; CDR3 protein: CASSQDWMGTIYF
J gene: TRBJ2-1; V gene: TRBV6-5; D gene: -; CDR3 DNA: TGTGCCAGCAGCCCTGACACGTACAATGAGCAGTTCTTC; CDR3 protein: CASSPDTYNEQFF
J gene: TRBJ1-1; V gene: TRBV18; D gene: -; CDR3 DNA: TGTGCCAGCTCACCACAAGGAACAGACACTGAAGCTTTCTTT; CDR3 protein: CASSPQGTDTEAFF
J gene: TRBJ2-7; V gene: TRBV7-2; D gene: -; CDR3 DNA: TGTGCCAGCAGCCCCCTTTGGGCGAACTACGAGCAGTACTTC; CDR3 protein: CASSPLWANYEQYF
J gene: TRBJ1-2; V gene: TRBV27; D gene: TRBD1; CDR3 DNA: TGTGCCAGCAGCTTTTTTCGGCAGGGGGCCTTGTACTATGGCTACACCTTC; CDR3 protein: CASSFFRQGALYYGYTF
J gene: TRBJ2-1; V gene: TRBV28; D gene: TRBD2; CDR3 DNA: TGTGCCAGCAGTGTTACTAGCGGGAGGAACTACAATGAGCAGTTCTTC; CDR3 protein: CASSVTSGRNYNEQFF
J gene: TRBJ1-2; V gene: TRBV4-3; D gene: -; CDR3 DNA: TGCGCCAGCAGCCAAGATCAGGGTAATGCAGGGTCGGTCTATGGCTACACCTTC; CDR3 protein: CASSQDQGNAGSVYGYTF
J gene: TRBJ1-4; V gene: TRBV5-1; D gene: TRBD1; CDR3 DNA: TGCGCCAGCAGCCCGCAGGGGGCACGGGATGAAAAACTGTTTTTT; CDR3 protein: CASSPQGARDEKLFF
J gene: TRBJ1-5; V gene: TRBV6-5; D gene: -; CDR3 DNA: TGTGCCAGCAGATACAACCAGGGAGGCGATCAGCCCCAGCATTTT; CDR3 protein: CASRYNQGGDQPQHF
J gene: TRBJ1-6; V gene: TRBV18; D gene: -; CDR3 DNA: TGTGCCAGCTCACCACCTAGTTCACCCCTCCACTTT; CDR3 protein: CASSPPSSPLHF